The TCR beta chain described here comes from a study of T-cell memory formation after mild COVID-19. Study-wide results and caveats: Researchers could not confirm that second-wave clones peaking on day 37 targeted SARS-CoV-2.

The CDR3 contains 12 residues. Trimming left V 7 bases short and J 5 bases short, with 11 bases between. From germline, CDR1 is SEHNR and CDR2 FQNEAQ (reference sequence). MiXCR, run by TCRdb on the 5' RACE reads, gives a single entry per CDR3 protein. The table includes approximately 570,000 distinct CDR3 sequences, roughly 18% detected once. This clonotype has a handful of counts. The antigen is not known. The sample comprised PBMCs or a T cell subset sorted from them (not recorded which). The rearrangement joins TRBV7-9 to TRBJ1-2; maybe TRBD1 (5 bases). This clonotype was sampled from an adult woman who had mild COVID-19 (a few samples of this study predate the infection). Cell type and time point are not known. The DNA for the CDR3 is TGTGCCAGCACCGGGACTGAGTATGGCTACACCTTC. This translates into CASTGTEYGYTF.